This entry concerns a single T cell receptor (beta chain). The target antigen is unknown. The sample originates from a study of cytomegalovirus exposure and HLA in healthy donors. Findings and caveats of the study: Some TCR beta chains (about 170 of them) were listed as cytomegalovirus-associated.

The CDR3 is made up of 15 amino acids. The ends were cut back, 3 bases at V and 1 base at J, with 12 bases in the middle. The V gene's germline CDR1 is LGHNA and CDR2 YNFKEQ. Researchers ran the PCR with 60 Vbeta and 13 Jbeta primers. Using immunoSEQ multiplex PCR, the repertoire was profiled, and TCRdb retains in-frame clones only, with some absent. Its listing shows just over 150,000 clones. V is TRBV4-2 and J is TRBJ1-1; the D gene is possibly TRBD1 (5 bases). Source material: PBMCs. This receptor was obtained from a young man in good health and CMV-seronegative. DNA of the CDR3: TGTGCCAGCAGCCAGCTTACTGGGGCGAACACTGAAGCTTTCTTT. It is translated as CASSQLTGANTEAFF.